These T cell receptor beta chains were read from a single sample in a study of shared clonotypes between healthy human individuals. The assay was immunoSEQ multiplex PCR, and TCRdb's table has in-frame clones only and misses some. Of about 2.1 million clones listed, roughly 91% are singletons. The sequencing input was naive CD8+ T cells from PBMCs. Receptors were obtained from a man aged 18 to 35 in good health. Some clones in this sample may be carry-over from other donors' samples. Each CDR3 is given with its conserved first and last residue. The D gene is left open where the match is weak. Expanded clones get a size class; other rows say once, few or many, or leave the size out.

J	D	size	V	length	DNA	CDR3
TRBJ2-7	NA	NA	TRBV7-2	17	TGTGCCAGCAGCCAACATCTAGCAATAGCGGTTTCCTACGAGCAGTACTTC	CASSQHLAIAVSYEQYF
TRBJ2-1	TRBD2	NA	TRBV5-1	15	TGCGCCAGCAGCCTACTAGCGGGAGGAGGCAATGAGCAGTTCTTC	CASSLLAGGGNEQFF
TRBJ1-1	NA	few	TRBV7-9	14	TGTGCCAGCAGCCTGACAGGAATGAACACTGAAGCTTTCTTT	CASSLTGMNTEAFF
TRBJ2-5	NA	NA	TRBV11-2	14	TGTGCCAGCAGCCCCACCGTGTACGGAGAGACCCAGTACTTC	CASSPTVYGETQYF
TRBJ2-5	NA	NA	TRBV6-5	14	TGTGCCAGCAGTTACTCGTCCAGACAAGAGACCCAGTACTTC	CASSYSSRQETQYF
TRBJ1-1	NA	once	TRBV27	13	TGTGCCAGCAGTGCAACAATGAACACTGAAGCTTTCTTT	CASSATMNTEAFF
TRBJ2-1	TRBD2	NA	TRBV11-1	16	TGTGCCAGCAGCCAATCCGGCGGCGGGAGGGACAATGAGCAGTTCTTC	CASSQSGGGRDNEQFF
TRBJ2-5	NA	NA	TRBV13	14	TGTGCCAGCAGCTTTGAGCCTAGAAAAGAGACCCAGTACTTC	CASSFEPRKETQYF
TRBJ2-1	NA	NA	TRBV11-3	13	TGTGCCAGCAGCCCCCGGGAGTATGGTGAGCAGTTCTTC	CASSPREYGEQFF
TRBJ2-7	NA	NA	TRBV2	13	TGTGCCAGCAGTGCGCCTCTAGACTACGAGCAGTACTTC	CASSAPLDYEQYF
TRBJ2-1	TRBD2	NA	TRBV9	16	TGTGCCAGCAGCGCGCCACTAGCGGGAGGGTTGGGTGAGCAGTTCTTC	CASSAPLAGGLGEQFF
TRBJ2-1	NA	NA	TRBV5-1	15	TGCGCCAGCAGCTTGGCCGAAGGTACCTACAATGAGCAGTTCTTC	CASSLAEGTYNEQFF
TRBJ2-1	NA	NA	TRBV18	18	TGTGCCAGCTCACCACCCACAATAAGGGGATCGGGGTACAATGAGCAGTTCTTC	CASSPPTIRGSGYNEQFF
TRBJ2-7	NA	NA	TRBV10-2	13	TGCGCCAGCAGTGAGACTATGACCTACGAGCAGTACTTC	CASSETMTYEQYF
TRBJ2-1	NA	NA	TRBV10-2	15	TGCGCCAGCAGGATCACGGTTGACTCCTACAATGAGCAGTTCTTC	CASRITVDSYNEQFF
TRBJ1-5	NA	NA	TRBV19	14	TGTGCCAGTAGTATTAGAGACACTAATCAGCCCCAGCATTTT	CASSIRDTNQPQHF
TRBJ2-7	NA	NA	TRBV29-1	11	TGCAGCGTTGCTGGTTTCCACGAGCAGTACTTC	CSVAGFHEQYF
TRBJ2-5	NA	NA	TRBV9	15	TGTGCCAGCAGCGTAGAGGGTGGCGTGGGGCAGACCCAGTACTTC	CASSVEGGVGQTQYF
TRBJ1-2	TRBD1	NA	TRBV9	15	TGTGCCAGCAGCGCGGACAGGGGCGGAGGCTATGGCTACACCTTC	CASSADRGGGYGYTF
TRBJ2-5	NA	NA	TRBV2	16	TGTGCCAGCACCCCATATGGGGGGACAGCAGAAGAGACCCAGTACTTC	CASTPYGGTAEETQYF
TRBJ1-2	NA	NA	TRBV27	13	TGTGCCAGCAGTTTATCAGGCAACTATGGCTACACCTTC	CASSLSGNYGYTF
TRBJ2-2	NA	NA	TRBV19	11	TGTGCCAGTTGGAACACCGGGGAGCTGTTTTTT	CASWNTGELFF
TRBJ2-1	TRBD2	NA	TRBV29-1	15	TGCAGCGTCACTAGGACTAGCGGGAGAAACAATGAGCAGTTCTTC	CSVTRTSGRNNEQFF
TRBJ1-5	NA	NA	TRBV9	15	TGTGCCAGCAGCGCTCTCCCGCACAGCGGGCAGCCCCAGCATTTT	CASSALPHSGQPQHF
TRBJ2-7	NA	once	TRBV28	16	TGTGCCAGCAGTTTATTATTGGCGGCCACCACCTACGAGCAGTACTTC	CASSLLLAATTYEQYF
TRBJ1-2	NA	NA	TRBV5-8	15	TGTGCCAGCAGCCTGGATGGGGGCCCTAACTATGGCTACACCTTC	CASSLDGGPNYGYTF